The TCR beta chain under discussion was sequenced for a study of shared clonotypes between healthy human individuals. Libraries were prepared by immunoSEQ multiplex PCR; TCRdb keeps only in-frame clonotypes and omits some of them. The sample consists of about 2.1 million clones, just under 95% of them appearing once. The study's findings and limits: Non-shared clonotypes displayed generation probabilities falling below those of clonotypes present in all four donors.

The ends were cut back, 0 bases at V and 8 bases at J, with 19 bases in the middle. Per the germline V gene, CDR1 is LNHNV and CDR2 is YYDKDF (reference sequence). This CDR3 has 16 amino acids. CD45RO-negative cells were positively selected for CCR7, leaving out terminally differentiated effector memory CD45RA+ cells. Those who donated, Caucasian adults without exception, all lived in Nashville, Tennessee. Concerning this clone itself: The antigen remains undetermined.

The V gene is TRBV15, the J gene TRBJ1-2; tentatively, D is TRBD1 (5 bases). The sequencing sample was made of naive CD8+ T cells from PBMCs. This sequence was found in a man between 18 and 35 years old in good health. Some clones in this sample may be carry-over from other donors' samples. The CDR3 protein is CATSRDHGARGGGYTF. The CDR3 DNA sequence: TGTGCCACCAGCAGAGATCACGGGGCGCGGGGAGGAGGCTACACCTTC.